These 11 T cell receptor beta chains originate from one sample sequenced in a study of regulatory T cells in long-lasting Graves disease. Specified time point: newly diagnosed GD, antithyroid drugs for less than 3 months. Following extraction of RNA from PBMCs, that RNA was used to make the TCR library. Sequencing libraries for TCR beta were prepared with iRepertoire HTBI primers and Arm-PCR of CDR3 regions. TCRdb used MiXCR to reprocess the multiplex PCR reads, holding one entry per CDR3 protein. The repertoire holds roughly 380,000 distinct CDR3 sequences, around a sixth seen once, with 20% to 25% in the top ten. Sequences were derived from peripheral blood mononuclear cells (PBMCs), sampled at new diagnosis, from a patient treated with antithyroid drugs. The receptors were gathered from a female donor with Graves disease.

To note about this clonotype: A much more abundant neighbour one base away suggests this may be a read error. The chain recombines TRBV4-2 with TRBJ2-1; TRBD2 might be the D (5 bases). The CDR3 has 15 amino acids. Per germline, CDR1 LGHNA and CDR2 YNFKEQ. V was cut by 1 base and J by 10 bases, with 17 bases left in between. The CDR3 nucleotides read TGTGCCAGCAGCCAAGGGGTCGAAACTGACTACGAGCAGTTCTTC. Translating it yields CASSQGVETDYEQFF.

This clonotype occurred many times. The CDR3: CSASFWSIIRGGYTF. The CDR3 bases are TGCAGTGCTAGTTTTTGGTCCATTATTAGGGGGGGCTACACCTTC. The V gene is TRBV20-1, the J gene TRBJ1-2, with a tentative D call TRBD1 (6 bases). V was shortened by 3 bases and J by 8 bases, with 22 bases between the two germline ends. The CDR3 length is 15 residues. CDR1 DFQATT and CDR2 SNEGSKA come from the germline V gene (reference sequence).

This clonotype appeared many times. This rearrangement joins TRBV11-2 to TRBJ1-1; D is ambiguous. CDR1 is SGHAT and CDR2 is FQNNGV in the germline V gene. This CDR3 spans 15 amino acids. The ends were cut back, 1 base at V and 0 bases at J, with 9 bases in the middle. CDR3 residues: CASSLVSSMNTEAFF. CDR3 DNA: TGTGCCAGCAGCTTAGTATCCTCCATGAACACTGAAGCTTTCTTT. Full variable domain (remainder filled in from reference TRBV11-2 and TRBJ1-1): EAGVAQSPRYKIIEKRQSVAFWCNPISGHATLYWYQQILGQGPKLLIQFQNNGVVDDSQLPKDRFSAERLKGVDSTLKIQPAKLEDSAVYLCASSLVSSMNTEAFFGQGTRLTVV.

V usage is TRBV7-2 and J usage is TRBJ1-2, with D uncertain. V was clipped by 0 bases and J by 4 bases, with 12 bases between them. CDR1 and CDR2 from the germline V gene are SGHTA and FQGNSA. This CDR3 spans 15 amino acids. CDR3 amino acids: CASSLATQKVYGYTF. The CDR3, as DNA: TGTGCCAGCAGCTTAGCGACACAGAAGGTCTATGGCTACACCTTC.

This clonotype was seen many times. The chain carries TRBV7-9 and TRBJ1-2; D remains ambiguous. V lost 3 bases and J 4 bases, leaving 9 bases between the germline ends. This CDR3 spans 13 amino acids. The germline gives CDR1 SEHNR, CDR2 FQNEAQ (reference sequence). In DNA, the CDR3 is TGTGCCAGCAGCTTCCCGAGCAGCTATGGCTACACCTTC. This codes for CASSFPSSYGYTF.

This clonotype was picked up a small number of times. The chain recombines TRBV7-9 with TRBJ1-4; D is possibly TRBD1 (5 bases). The CDR3 is made up of 18 amino acids. Germline-derived CDR1 and CDR2 are SEHNR and FQNEAQ (reference sequence). The V end lost 2 bases, the J end lost 2 bases, and 18 bases lay between the germline ends. CDR3 sequence reads: CASSLSPPPQGTNEKLFF. CDR3 sequence (DNA): TGTGCCAGCAGCTTATCACCCCCCCCCCAGGGTACTAATGAAAAACTGTTTTTT.

There are a few counts of this clonotype. J is TRBJ2-7 and V is TRBV19, with TRBD1 matching over 8 bases. Germline assignment: CDR1 LNHDA and CDR2 SQIVND (reference sequence). V lost 5 bases to trimming and J lost 3 bases; unmatched junction nucleotides: 3. The CDR3 extends over 13 amino acids. CDR3 sequence: CASSETGVYEQYF. CDR3 DNA sequence: TGTGCCAGTAGTGAGACAGGGGTCTACGAGCAGTACTTC.

This clonotype was seen at least ten times. This chain uses TRBV11-2 with TRBJ2-1; D perhaps matches TRBD2 (5 bases). CDR1 and CDR2 from the germline V gene are SGHAT and FQNNGV. This CDR3 is built from 12 residues. With 6 bases removed from V and 12 bases from J, the gap between germline ends came to 15 bases. The DNA for the CDR3 is TGTGCCAGCAGTCATGGGTGGGCGGGGCAGTTCTTC. It encodes CASSHGWAGQFF.

This clonotype has at least ten counts. This chain uses TRBV7-2 with TRBJ2-3; 7 nucleotides agree with TRBD2. Germline V lookup: CDR1 SGHTA, CDR2 FQGNSA. The CDR3 has 16 amino acids. Unmatched junction bases numbered 4, after V lost 1 base and J lost 0 bases. CDR3 residues: CASSLEGSGSTDTQYF. As DNA, the CDR3 is TGTGCCAGCAGCTTAGAAGGTAGCGGGAGCACAGATACGCAGTATTTT.

The sample holds many counts of this clonotype. The chain employs TRBV12-3 or TRBV12-4 and TRBJ2-7; TRBD1 might be the D (5 bases). Trimming left V 6 bases short and J 4 bases short, with 16 bases between. The CDR3 is 14 amino acids. For the CDR3, the DNA is TGTGCCAGCAGCTGGGGCCTTTGGGTTTACGAGCAGTACTTC. Translating gives CASSWGLWVYEQYF.

This clonotype was counted ten times or more. V usage is TRBV6-2 or TRBV6-3 and J usage is TRBJ2-1; TRBD2 aligns across 8 bases. Germline trimming cut 0 bases from V and 7 bases from J; bases unmatched to any gene: 14. The CDR3 is 18 amino acids. Germline CDR1 MNHEY, CDR2 SVGEGT. CDR3: CASSYSIWVGTSGNEQFF. The CDR3 nucleotides are TGTGCCAGCAGTTACTCGATTTGGGTTGGGACTAGTGGGAATGAGCAGTTCTTC.